One T cell receptor (beta chain) is described in this entry. This record comes from a study of PD-1 blockade in classical Hodgkin lymphoma. Noted time point: cycle 4 day 1 (C4D1), after less than 7 weeks of nivolumab. Each and every patient relapsed after autologous stem cell transplantation, and patients got differing brentuximab vedotin exposure. CDR3 size: 13 residues. V was cut by 2 bases and J by 8 bases, with 12 bases left in between. Germline assignment: CDR1 MNHEY and CDR2 SVGAGI. Sequencing used immunoSEQ multiplex PCR; TCRdb keeps in-frame clones, though not all of them. The sample includes tens of thousands of clones, approximately 80% of them seen just once.

The sequencing here drew on peripheral blood mononuclear cells (PBMCs), taken before the fourth cycle of nivolumab. The V call is TRBV6-5, the J call TRBJ1-1; D might be TRBD1 (5 bases). The clonotype was recovered from a human donor with classical Hodgkin lymphoma. The CDR3 nucleotides are TGTGCCAGCAGTTACAACCAGGGAGAAGAAGCTTTCTTT. This sequence encodes CASSYNQGEEAFF.